This T cell receptor (beta chain) is from a study of blood T cell repertoires in COVID-19. The wider study: Samples taken during acute and convalescent COVID-19 were collected in the United States, Italy and Spain. The analysed material was cDNA or gDNA that came from T cells, B-cell-depleted T cells, or PBMCs.

Authors' processing steps: Reference gene primer amplification in the assay estimated nucleated cell counts. Libraries were prepared by immunoSEQ multiplex PCR; TCRdb keeps only in-frame clonotypes and omits some of them. V and J calls and clone size come straight from that table; D and trimming were deduced from the DNA. The table has a few hundred thousand clones, about four fifths seen once. Concerning this clone: Distinct nucleotide sequences in the sample also encode this CDR3.

This CDR3 has 15 residues. The germline V gene has CDR1 KGHSH and CDR2 LQKENI. V lost 2 bases to trimming and J lost 3 bases; unmatched junction nucleotides: 0. The receptor was isolated from a woman aged 18-35 years with acute or convalescent COVID-19. V and J are TRBV18 and TRBJ2-1; 11 positions match TRBD2. Sequencing input: peripheral blood. DNA for the CDR3: TGTGCCAGCTCACCAGGGACTAGCGGCTACAATGAGCAGTTCTTC. Its translation is CASSPGTSGYNEQFF.